A single T cell receptor (beta chain) is shown here with its context. The data are from a study of T cell changes during pregnancy in multiple sclerosis. Looked up from germline, CDR1 is KGHSH and CDR2 is LQKENI. V was clipped by 2 bases and J by 3 bases; unmatched bases: 6. This CDR3 spans 16 amino acids. Method: immunoSEQ multiplex PCR; TCRdb's copy keeps in-frame clones and lacks some. The repertoire has around 67,000 clones, about 90% of them found once; the top ten carry 9.5%. The specimen comprised peripheral blood, sampled after pregnancy. The V gene is TRBV18, the J gene TRBJ1-4; 7 nucleotides line up with TRBD1. The receptor was derived from a female donor in good health, enrolled as a control in a pregnancy study. This CDR3 is CASSPRGGEANEKLFF. The CDR3 coding sequence is TGTGCCAGCTCACCAAGAGGGGGCGAAGCTAATGAAAAACTGTTTTTT.